This T cell receptor beta chain was retrieved from a study of early T cells in non-severe SARS-CoV-2 infection. Study summary: Alpha and beta chains were unpaired, from unsorted whole-blood bulk RNA.

This CDR3 is built from 14 residues. V shed 5 bases and J shed 6 bases, with 16 bases lying between them. Per the germline V gene, CDR1 is SQVTM and CDR2 is ANQGSEA. Individual cDNA molecules received unique molecular identifiers. MiXCR, run by TCRdb on the 5' RACE reads, gives a single entry per CDR3 protein. The data show around 44,000 distinct CDR3 sequences, 8.5% to 10% seen once. Ten or more counts support this clonotype. Its target is not known. The study's findings and limits: The VDJdb matching leaned toward anti-spike CD8 responses and overlooked private and CD4 specificities.

This rearrangement joins TRBV29-1 to TRBJ2-2, with D possibly called TRBD1 or TRBD2 (6 bases each). This receptor was taken from an adult who was a healthcare worker with PCR-confirmed SARS-CoV-2 infection or an uninfected control (not recorded which). Specimen: whole blood. CDR3 DNA: TGCAGCGTTTCCGTGGGGGGCTACGCCGGGGAGCTGTTTTTT. This codes for CSVSVGGYAGELFF.